A single sample gave rise to the 14 T cell receptor beta chains below, sequenced in a study of T-cell memory formation after mild COVID-19. Each CDR3 protein gets one entry after TCRdb re-called the 5' RACE reads with MiXCR. The sample carries under 300,000 distinct CDR3 sequences, roughly 8.2% recorded once. Sequencing was done on a sample of PBMCs or a T cell subset sorted from them (not recorded which). Source of these receptors: a young man who had mild COVID-19 (a few samples of this study predate the infection). Cell type and time point are not known.

This clonotype was counted a few times. The gene calls are TRBV29-1 and TRBJ2-3, with D possibly matching TRBD1 (5 bases). This CDR3 contains 13 residues. Germline assignment: CDR1 SQVTM and CDR2 ANQGSEA. Trimming removed 1 base from V and 2 bases from J, with 7 bases in between. The CDR3, as DNA: TGCAGCGTTGAAGGACAGCACACAGATACGCAGTATTTT. Protein sequence: CSVEGQHTDTQYF.

The rearrangement uses TRBV2 and TRBJ1-2, with TRBD1 matching 7 bases. V shed 6 bases, J shed 2 bases, and the junction held 6 bases outside the gene matches. This CDR3 region has 14 residues. Looked up from germline, CDR1 is SNHLY and CDR2 is FYNNEI. CDR3 in amino acids: CASRGGQSNYGYTF. Here the CDR3 DNA reads TGTGCCAGCAGGGGGGGACAGTCAAACTATGGCTACACCTTC. The whole variable domain, remainder taken from reference TRBV2 and TRBJ1-2, is EPEVTQTPSHQVTQMGQEVILRCVPISNHLYFYWYRQILGQKVEFLVSFYNNEISEKSEIFDDQFSVERPDGSNFTLKIRSTKLEDSAMYFCASRGGQSNYGYTFGSGTRLTVV.

The rearrangement links TRBV7-6 to TRBJ2-7, with a tentative D call TRBD2 (6 bases). V was cut by 1 base and J by 0 bases, with 10 bases left in between. CDR1 and CDR2 (germline): SGHVS, FNYEAQ. This CDR3 has 15 amino acids. The DNA for the CDR3 is TGTGCCAGCAGCTTAGAATCGGGACTCTCCTACGAGCAGTACTTC. Amino acids: CASSLESGLSYEQYF.

There are many counts of this clonotype. CDR3 DNA sequence: TGTGCCAGCAGTTCCCCTGGGGAGGGGAGCTATGGCTACACCTTC. It specifies CASSSPGEGSYGYTF. The gene calls are TRBV6-5 and TRBJ1-2, with D tentatively TRBD1 (5 bases). V lost 4 bases and J lost 4, with 16 bases in between. This CDR3 is built from 15 residues. Germline V gene sequence: CDR1 MNHEY, CDR2 SVGAGI.

This clonotype was observed a handful of times. The chain has TRBV6-5 and TRBJ2-1; D possibly corresponds to TRBD2 (6 bases). Germline CDR1 MNHEY, CDR2 SVGAGI. V shed 6 bases and J shed 12 bases, with 15 bases lying between them. The CDR3 consists of 12 residues. CDR3 DNA sequence: TGTGCCAGCAGCAAAGTCGGGGGTAGGCAGTTCTTC. Protein sequence: CASSKVGGRQFF.

This clonotype was seen a handful of times. The chain is built from TRBV5-6 and TRBJ1-4; D might be TRBD1 (6 bases). CDR3 length: 15 residues. The germline V gene has CDR1 SGHDT and CDR2 YYEEEE. With 4 bases removed from V and 3 bases from J, the gap between germline ends came to 13 bases. The CDR3 is CASSITGHANEKLFF. DNA for the CDR3: TGTGCCAGCAGCATAACAGGGCATGCTAATGAAAAACTGTTTTTT.

This sequence joins TRBV15 and TRBJ2-7, with 10 bases matching TRBD1. Per the germline V gene, CDR1 is LNHNV and CDR2 is YYDKDF (reference sequence). The CDR3 totals 13 residues. V shed 5 bases, J shed 5 bases, and the junction held 3 bases outside the gene matches. The CDR3 DNA reads as TGTGCCACCAGCCGGGACAGGGGACACGAGCAGTACTTC. This translates into CATSRDRGHEQYF.

The rearrangement joins TRBV20-1 to TRBJ2-2; 8 nucleotides agree with TRBD1. The CDR3 runs to 15 residues. The trim removed 1 base at V and 5 bases at J, leaving 6 bases unmatched. CDR1 and CDR2 (germline): DFQATT, SNEGSKA (reference sequence). This CDR3 reads CSARAQGARTGELFF. The CDR3 DNA reads as TGCAGTGCTAGAGCCCAGGGGGCTCGGACCGGGGAGCTGTTTTTT.

This chain connects TRBV6-6 to TRBJ2-2; 7 nucleotides align to TRBD1. The CDR3 has 16 amino acids. J lost 5 bases, V lost 6 bases, and 12 bases had no gene match. Germline CDR1 is MNHNY and CDR2 is SVGAGI (reference sequence). CDR3 bases: TGTGCCAGCAGCCCTCACCGACAGGGTAATACCGGGGAGCTGTTTTTT. Protein sequence: CASSPHRQGNTGELFF.

The table lists this clonotype with many counts. J is TRBJ2-1 and V is TRBV6-5; tentative D call: TRBD2 (7 bases). The CDR3 loop spans 14 amino acids. Trimming removed 7 bases at V and 7 bases at J, with 17 bases between. The V gene's germline CDR1 is MNHEY and CDR2 SVGAGI. CDR3 sequence: CASTEGGGLNEQFF. The CDR3 region has the DNA TGTGCCAGCACCGAGGGGGGGGGATTGAATGAGCAGTTCTTC.

This clonotype was recorded a few times. The CDR3 nucleotides read TGTGCCAGCAGCTCTCGTCCCGGGGTATCCGAGCAGTACGTC. Translated: CASSSRPGVSEQYV. This chain uses TRBV27 with TRBJ2-7, with D maybe TRBD2 (5 bases). V was clipped by 6 bases and J by 6 bases, with 18 bases between them. CDR3 size: 14 residues. CDR1 and CDR2 from the germline V gene are MNHEY and SMNVEV (reference sequence).

This chain links TRBV5-4 with TRBJ2-2; the match to TRBD2 covers 14 bases. CDR3 size: 18 residues. Trimming at V came to 4 bases and at J to 0 bases, leaving 5 bases not matched to a gene. Per germline, CDR1 SGHNT and CDR2 YYREEE (reference sequence). The CDR3 here is CASSQGTSGGPNTGELFF. The CDR3, as DNA: TGTGCCAGCAGCCAAGGGACTAGCGGGGGCCCGAACACCGGGGAGCTGTTTTTT.

This clonotype was counted between two and nine times. This rearrangement joins TRBV20-1 to TRBJ2-5, with D possibly TRBD2 on 6 matching bases. The CDR3 runs to 15 residues. The V and J ends lost 4 bases and 2 bases respectively, with 17 bases between them. From germline, CDR1 is DFQATT and CDR2 SNEGSKA (reference sequence). The CDR3 region is CSATGAPGRQETQYF. CDR3 in DNA: TGCAGTGCTACTGGGGCCCCCGGGAGACAAGAGACCCAGTACTTC.

The CDR3 reads CASSPPGPMNTEAFF. As DNA, the CDR3 is TGCGCCAGCAGCCCGCCCGGGCCCATGAACACTGAAGCTTTCTTT. The J gene is TRBJ1-1, the V gene TRBV5-1; no clear D gene. Trimming removed 4 bases from V and 0 bases from J, with 13 bases in between. The length of the CDR3 is 15 residues. Germline values: CDR1 SGHRS, CDR2 YFSETQ. The variable domain in full, with the rest retrieved from reference TRBV5-1 and TRBJ1-1, is KAGVTQTPRYLIKTRGQQVTLSCSPISGHRSVSWYQQTPGQGLQFLFEYFSETQRNKGNFPGRFSGRQFSNSRSEMNVSTLELGDSALYLCASSPPGPMNTEAFFGQGTRLTVV.